The text below deals with one T cell receptor beta chain. Its antigen has not been determined. Since no conserved phenylalanine or tryptophan closes the CDR3, a read error is the likely cause. CDR1 LGHNA and CDR2 YSLEER are derived from the germline V gene. V gives up 0 bases and J gives up 10 bases, and the segment between their germline ends measures 12 bases. With termini counted, the CDR3 has 13 amino acids. This entry keeps only the CDR3 DNA: 39 bases, framed from base 1. TCRdb records Illumina HiSeq 2500 as the sequencer. Quantitative 5'-RACE with molecular barcodes was used to prepare TCR beta libraries. As for how the authors treated the data: To identify disease-linked TCR variants, a new computational method was used, one built on a probabilistic model of VDJ rearrangement. TCRdb reprocessing: public reads trimmed at Q25 with fastp, clones called with MiXCR, in-frame beta chains kept. Entries that share a CDR3 protein sequence are merged under the most common genes and DNA. Here the V and J calls rest on TCRdb's processing, not on the authors' analysis. The sample table lists hundreds of thousands of distinct CDR3 sequences, around 11% of them with a count of one. The ten largest clonotypes hold approximately 0.5% of the sample.

The data were taken from a study of CD8 T cells in ankylosing spondylitis (dated by TCRdb to 2015 to 2018). For context, the study as a whole: The study set out to find disease-linked TCR variants by profiling T cell receptor beta repertoires in ankylosing spondylitis patients and healthy donors. The whole study cohort included about a hundred healthy donors and 20 to 25 ankylosing spondylitis patients. Peripheral blood was sampled, and synovial fluid was additionally collected from ankylosing spondylitis patients.

The paper's findings and limits, for the study overall: According to the report, matched synovial fluid samples from ankylosing spondylitis patients were significantly enriched for the disease-linked clones. A TCR beta motif made up of several highly homologous amino acid variants appeared to be characteristic of blood from ankylosing spondylitis patients. Some motif variants had previously been reported in the synovial fluid and blood of reactive arthritis patients, which suggests shared mechanisms of disease initiation. The disease-linked clones showed a CD8+ phenotype and occurred at relatively low frequencies in peripheral blood.

The clonotype was recovered from a male donor with ankylosing spondylitis. The chain was built from TRBV4-3 and TRBJ1-2; TRBD1 is a possible D gene, resting on 6 matching bases. The material sequenced was blood, either unsorted or a sorted T cell fraction (not recorded which). The encoded CDR3 is CASSQEQDSAYTL. The DNA reads TGCGCCAGCAGCCAAGAACAGGACAGTGCCTACACCCTC.